This entry lists 15 T cell receptor beta chains sequenced from one sample in a study of T cell responses to AZD1222 COVID-19 vaccine. Here immunoSEQ multiplex PCR was the method, and the copy in TCRdb shows in-frame clones only, minus some. The sample holds about 86,000 clones, more than 70% seen once. This sample comprised peripheral blood, obtained on day 0 of AZD1222 vaccination. Every receptor here comes from an adult in good health.

The chain carries TRBV2 and TRBJ1-2; D ambiguous. Trimming removed 3 bases at V and 6 bases at J, with 8 bases between. CDR1 is SNHLY and CDR2 is FYNNEI in the germline V gene. This CDR3 has 12 amino acids. This CDR3 reads CASSDSDHGYTF. CDR3 nucleotide sequence: TGTGCCAGCAGTGATTCCGATCATGGCTACACCTTC.

The rearrangement joins TRBV7-9 to TRBJ1-2; the D gene is possibly TRBD1 (5 bases). This CDR3 contains 14 residues. Trimming cost V 5 bases and J 4 bases, with 14 bases left between them. The germline V gene has CDR1 SEHNR and CDR2 FQNEAQ (reference sequence). The CDR3 bases are TGTGCCAGCAGCCTAAGGGACGGCCCCTATGGCTACACCTTC. It specifies CASSLRDGPYGYTF.

V gene TRBV13 combines with J gene TRBJ2-3, with D unresolved. Trimming cost V 5 bases and J 1 base, with 16 bases left between them. This CDR3 is built from 16 residues. The germline CDR1 and CDR2 sequences are PRHDT and FYEKMQ (reference sequence). CDR3 sequence: CASSLPVRPGTDTQYF. The CDR3 nucleotides are TGTGCCAGCAGCCTCCCTGTGAGGCCTGGCACAGATACGCAGTATTTT.

The chain employs TRBV11-2 and TRBJ2-2, with TRBD2 matching over 8 bases. Looked up from germline, CDR1 is SGHAT and CDR2 is FQNNGV. This CDR3 is built from 18 residues. V shed 0 bases, J shed 4 bases, and the junction held 10 bases outside the gene matches. The CDR3 DNA follows: TGTGCCAGCAGCTTAGAGTCCGGGACTAGGAGGGGCACCGGGGAGCTGTTTTTT. Its translation is CASSLESGTRRGTGELFF.

This chain joins TRBV28 and TRBJ2-4; maybe TRBD1 (6 bases). Germline V lookup: CDR1 MDHEN, CDR2 SYDVKM. The CDR3 has 14 amino acids. V lost 7 bases to trimming and J lost 0 bases, with 10 bases between them. The CDR3 DNA reads as TGTGCCAGCAAGGACAGACTAGCCAAAAACATTCAGTACTTC. Translated: CASKDRLAKNIQYF.

The chain uses TRBV21-1 and TRBJ2-3. TRBV21-1 is a known pseudogene. This CDR3 is built from 16 residues. This chain's CDR3 is CASSSPLRTSTDTQYF. CDR3 coding DNA: TGTGCCAGCAGCTCTCCCCTTCGCACCAGCACAGATACGCAGTATTTT.

The rearrangement uses TRBV7-8 and TRBJ1-2, with unresolved D. The V gene's germline CDR1 is SGHVS and CDR2 FQNEAQ. Trimming left V 0 bases short and J 8 bases short, with 13 bases between. This CDR3 has 14 residues. CDR3 protein: CASSLAAGTPGYTF. In DNA, the CDR3 is TGTGCCAGCAGCTTAGCGGCCGGTACCCCGGGCTACACCTTC.

This sequence joins TRBV2 and TRBJ2-7; 10 nucleotides align to TRBD1. In germline, CDR1 is SNHLY, CDR2 FYNNEI. The CDR3 runs to 15 residues. The V and J ends lost 3 bases and 6 bases, in that order; junction bases with no gene match: 8. This CDR3 is CASSDLGTGVGEQYF. The CDR3 region has the DNA TGTGCCAGCAGTGATTTAGGGACAGGGGTCGGCGAGCAGTACTTC.

V and J are TRBV14 and TRBJ1-2; 11 nucleotides align to TRBD1. This CDR3 is 16 amino acids long. Looked up from germline, CDR1 is SGHDN and CDR2 is FVKESK. V shed 3 bases and J 8 bases; nucleotides not matched to a gene: 11. The CDR3 DNA sequence: TGTGCCAGCAGCCAGGGACAGGGGGTCCCCTCGCTAGGCTACACCTTC. The encoded protein is CASSQGQGVPSLGYTF. Complete variable domain (other parts from reference TRBV14 and TRBJ1-2): EAGVTQFPSHSVIEKGQTVTLRCDPISGHDNLYWYRRVMGKEIKFLLHFVKESKQDESGMPNNRFLAERTGGTYSTLKVQPAELEDSGVYFCASSQGQGVPSLGYTFGSGTRLTVV.

In DNA, the CDR3 is TGTGCCAGCAGCTCTTGGGGGCGGGAGACGAGGGAGCAGTACTTC. Its protein is CASSSWGRETREQYF. V usage is TRBV7-9 and J usage is TRBJ2-7; TRBD2 is a possible D gene (7 bases). Per germline, CDR1 SEHNR and CDR2 FQNEAQ (reference sequence). Trimming shortened V by 4 bases and J by 7 bases, and 20 bases separated the two germline ends. The CDR3 covers 15 residues.

The chain combines TRBV18 with TRBJ2-7, with 7 positions matching TRBD1. The V segment lost 6 bases and the J segment 3 bases; nucleotides outside the gene matches: 8. The CDR3 has 14 residues. Per germline, CDR1 KGHSH and CDR2 LQKENI. The CDR3: CASSLPGQIYEQYF. The CDR3 nucleotides are TGTGCCAGCTCGCTCCCGGGACAGATCTACGAGCAGTACTTC.

V usage is TRBV6-5 and J usage is TRBJ2-7; the match to TRBD2 covers 10 bases. The junction had 6 bases not matched to a gene; V was cut back by 4 bases and J by 3 bases. This CDR3 has 15 residues. The germline CDR1 and CDR2 sequences are MNHEY and SVGAGI. CDR3 sequence reads: CASSSWTSGIYEQYF. In nucleotides, the CDR3 is TGTGCCAGCAGTTCCTGGACTAGCGGAATCTACGAGCAGTACTTC.

This sequence joins TRBV4-1 and TRBJ1-4; 10 bases fit TRBD1. Per germline, CDR1 MGHRA and CDR2 YSYEKL. Trimming at V came to 4 bases and at J to 6 bases, leaving 8 bases not matched to a gene. The CDR3 length is 16 residues. The CDR3: CASSLGQGPIYEKLFF. CDR3 DNA sequence: TGCGCCAGCAGCCTGGGACAGGGGCCGATCTATGAAAAACTGTTTTTT.

The chain combines TRBV7-6 with TRBJ2-1, with 8 bases fitting TRBD2. Germline V gives CDR1 SGHVS, CDR2 FNYEAQ. This CDR3 has 16 amino acids. Trimming cost V 1 base and J 2 bases; bases outside gene matches: 4. CDR3 residues: CASSLGTGGAYNEQFF. Written as DNA, the CDR3 is TGTGCCAGCAGCTTAGGGACCGGGGGGGCCTACAATGAGCAGTTCTTC. Based on the CDR3 plus reference TRBV7-6 and TRBJ2-1, the full variable domain is GAGVSQSPRYKVTKRGQDVALRCDPISGHVSLYWYRQALGQGPEFLTYFNYEAQQDKSGLPNDRFSAERPEGSISTLTIQRTEQRDSAMYRCASSLGTGGAYNEQFFGPGTRLTVL.

This rearrangement joins TRBV2 to TRBJ1-5, with a weak D call TRBD1 (5 bases). V shed 1 base and J shed 1 base, with 8 bases lying between them. Looked up from germline, CDR1 is SNHLY and CDR2 is FYNNEI. The CDR3 totals 15 residues. This CDR3 reads CASSEEGISNQPQHF. The CDR3, as DNA: TGTGCCAGCAGTGAAGAGGGGATAAGCAATCAGCCCCAGCATTTT.